This T cell receptor (beta chain) is drawn from a study of blood T cell repertoires in COVID-19. In the study overall: Two negative PCRs, clearance, or symptom resolution characterized the recovered Cohort 3 donors. Sites in the United States, Italy and Spain provided acute and convalescent COVID-19 samples. Nucleic acid was either cDNA or gDNA, and it came from T cells, B-cell-depleted T cells, or PBMCs.

Germline CDR1 SNHLY, CDR2 FYNNEI. The CDR3 contains 15 residues. V lost 5 bases and J lost 1; bases outside the gene matches: 4. Some clones are missing from TCRdb's copy, which holds only in-frame ones; the method was immunoSEQ multiplex PCR. Of roughly 340,000 clones in the sample, roughly 86% were seen once. This clone came up once. The V gene is TRBV2, the J gene TRBJ2-3; 9 nucleotides agree with TRBD1. Specimen: PBMCs or T cells enriched from blood (not recorded which). The TCR sequence derives from a man aged 40-50 years in a cohort exposed to, infected with or recovered from COVID-19 (not recorded which). The CDR3 DNA is TGTGCCAGCAGTAATCGGGACAGGGGCACAGATACGCAGTATTTT. Translation gives CASSNRDRGTDTQYF.